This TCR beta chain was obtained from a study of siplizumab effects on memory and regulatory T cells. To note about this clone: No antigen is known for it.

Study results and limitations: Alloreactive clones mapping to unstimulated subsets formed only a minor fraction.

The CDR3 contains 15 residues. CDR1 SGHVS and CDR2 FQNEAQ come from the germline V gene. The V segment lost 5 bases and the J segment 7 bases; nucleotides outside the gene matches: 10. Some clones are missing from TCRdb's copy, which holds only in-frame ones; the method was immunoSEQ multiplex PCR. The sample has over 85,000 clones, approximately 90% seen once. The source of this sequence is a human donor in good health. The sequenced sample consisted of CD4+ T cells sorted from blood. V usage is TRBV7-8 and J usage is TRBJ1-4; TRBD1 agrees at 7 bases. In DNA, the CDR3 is TGTGCCAGCAGCCTATCCGGGACAGTTTTTGAAAAACTGTTTTTT. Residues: CASSLSGTVFEKLFF.